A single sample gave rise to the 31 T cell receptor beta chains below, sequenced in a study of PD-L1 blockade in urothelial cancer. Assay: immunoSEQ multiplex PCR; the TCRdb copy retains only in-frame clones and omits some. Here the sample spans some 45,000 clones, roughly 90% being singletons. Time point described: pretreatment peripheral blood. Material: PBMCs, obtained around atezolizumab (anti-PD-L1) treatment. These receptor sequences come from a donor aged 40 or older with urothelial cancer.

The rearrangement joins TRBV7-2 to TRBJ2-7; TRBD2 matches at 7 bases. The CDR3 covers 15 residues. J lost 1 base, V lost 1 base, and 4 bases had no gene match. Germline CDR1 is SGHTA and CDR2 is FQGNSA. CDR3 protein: CASSLGLAVSYEQYF. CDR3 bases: TGTGCCAGCAGCTTAGGCCTAGCGGTTTCCTACGAGCAGTACTTC.

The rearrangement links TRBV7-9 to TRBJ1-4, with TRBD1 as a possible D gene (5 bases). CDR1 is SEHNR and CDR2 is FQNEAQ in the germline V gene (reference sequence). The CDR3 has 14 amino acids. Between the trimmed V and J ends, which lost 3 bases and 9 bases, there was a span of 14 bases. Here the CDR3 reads CASSLWGREKKLFF. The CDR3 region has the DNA TGTGCCAGCAGCTTGTGGGGCCGGGAGAAAAAACTGTTTTTT.

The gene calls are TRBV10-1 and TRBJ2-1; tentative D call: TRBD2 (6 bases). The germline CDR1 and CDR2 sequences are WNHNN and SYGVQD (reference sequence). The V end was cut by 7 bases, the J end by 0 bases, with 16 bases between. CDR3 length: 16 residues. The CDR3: CASTREVGSSYNEQFF. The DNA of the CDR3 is TGCGCCAGCACCCGTGAGGTCGGGAGCTCCTACAATGAGCAGTTCTTC.

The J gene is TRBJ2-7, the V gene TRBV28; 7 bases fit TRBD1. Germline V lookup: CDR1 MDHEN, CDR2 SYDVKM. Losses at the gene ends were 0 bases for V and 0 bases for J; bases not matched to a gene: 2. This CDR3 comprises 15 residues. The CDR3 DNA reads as TGTGCCAGCAGTTTATGGGGACAGTCCTCCTACGAGCAGTACTTC. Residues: CASSLWGQSSYEQYF. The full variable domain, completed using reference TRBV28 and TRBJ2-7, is DVKVTQSSRYLVKRTGEKVFLECVQDMDHENMFWYRQDPGLGLRLIYFSYDVKMKEKGDIPEGYSVSREKKERFSLILESASTNQTSMYLCASSLWGQSSYEQYFGPGTRLTVT.

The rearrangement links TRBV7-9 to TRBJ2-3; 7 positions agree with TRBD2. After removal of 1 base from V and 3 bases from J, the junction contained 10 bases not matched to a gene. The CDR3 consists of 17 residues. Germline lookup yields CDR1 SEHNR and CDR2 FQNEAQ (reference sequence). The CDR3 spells CASSLGGGFGSTDTQYF. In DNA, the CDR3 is TGTGCCAGCAGCTTAGGGGGGGGTTTCGGTTCGACAGATACGCAGTATTTT.

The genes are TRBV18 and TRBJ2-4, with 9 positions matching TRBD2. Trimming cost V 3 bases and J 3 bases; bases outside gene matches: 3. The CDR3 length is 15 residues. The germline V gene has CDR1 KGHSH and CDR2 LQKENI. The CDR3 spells CASSPKTSGKNIQYF. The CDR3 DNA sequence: TGTGCCAGCTCACCCAAGACTAGCGGCAAAAACATTCAGTACTTC.

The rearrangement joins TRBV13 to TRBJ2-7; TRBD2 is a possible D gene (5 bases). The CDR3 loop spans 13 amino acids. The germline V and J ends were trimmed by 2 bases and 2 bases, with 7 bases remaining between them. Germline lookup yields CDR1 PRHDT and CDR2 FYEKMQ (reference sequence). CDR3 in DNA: TGTGCCAGCAGCTTACGGAGGACCTACGAGCAGTACTTC. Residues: CASSLRRTYEQYF.

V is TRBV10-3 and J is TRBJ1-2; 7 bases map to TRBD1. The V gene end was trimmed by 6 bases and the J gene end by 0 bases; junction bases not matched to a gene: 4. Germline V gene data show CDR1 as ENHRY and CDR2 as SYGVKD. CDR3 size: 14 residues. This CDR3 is CAISRQGSNYGYTF. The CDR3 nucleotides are TGTGCCATCAGCCGACAGGGATCTAACTATGGCTACACCTTC.

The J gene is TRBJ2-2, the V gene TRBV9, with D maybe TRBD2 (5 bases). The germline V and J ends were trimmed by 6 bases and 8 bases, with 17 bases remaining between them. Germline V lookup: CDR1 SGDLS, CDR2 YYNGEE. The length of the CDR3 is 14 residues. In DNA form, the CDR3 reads TGTGCCAGCACCCCCCCTCCCACGGGGGGGGAGCTGTTTTTT. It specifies CASTPPPTGGELFF.

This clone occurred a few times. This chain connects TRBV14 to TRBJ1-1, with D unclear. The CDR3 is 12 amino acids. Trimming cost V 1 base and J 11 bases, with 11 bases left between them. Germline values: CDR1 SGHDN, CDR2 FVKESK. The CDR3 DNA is TGTGCCAGCAGCCAAGGGGGTTGGAGGGCTTTCTTT. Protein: CASSQGGWRAFF.

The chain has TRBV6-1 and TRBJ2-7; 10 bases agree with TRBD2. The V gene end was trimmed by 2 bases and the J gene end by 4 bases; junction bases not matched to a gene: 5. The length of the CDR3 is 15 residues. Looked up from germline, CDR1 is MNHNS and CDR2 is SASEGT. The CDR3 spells CASSELAGVAYEQYF. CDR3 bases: TGTGCCAGCAGTGAACTAGCGGGAGTAGCTTACGAGCAGTACTTC.

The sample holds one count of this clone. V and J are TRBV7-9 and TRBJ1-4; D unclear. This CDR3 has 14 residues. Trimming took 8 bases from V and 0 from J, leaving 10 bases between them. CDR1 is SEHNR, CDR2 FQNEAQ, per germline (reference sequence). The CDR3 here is CASERQTTNEKLFF. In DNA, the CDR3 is TGTGCCAGCGAAAGACAAACAACTAATGAAAAACTGTTTTTT.

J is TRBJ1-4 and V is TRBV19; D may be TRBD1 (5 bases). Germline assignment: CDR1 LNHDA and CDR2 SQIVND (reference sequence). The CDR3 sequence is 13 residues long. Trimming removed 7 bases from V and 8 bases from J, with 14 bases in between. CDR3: CASTTREGEKLFF. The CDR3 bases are TGTGCCAGTACCACCCGGGAGGGGGAAAAACTGTTTTTT. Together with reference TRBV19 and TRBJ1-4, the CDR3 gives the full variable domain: DGGITQSPKYLFRKEGQNVTLSCEQNLNHDAMYWYRQDPGQGLRLIYYSQIVNDFQKGDIAEGYSVSREKKESFPLTVTSAQKNPTAFYLCASTTREGEKLFFGSGTQLSVL.

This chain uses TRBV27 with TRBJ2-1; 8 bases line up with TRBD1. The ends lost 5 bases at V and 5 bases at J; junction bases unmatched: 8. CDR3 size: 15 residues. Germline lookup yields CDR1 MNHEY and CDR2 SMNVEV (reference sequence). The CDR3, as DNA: TGTGCCAGCAGTCCCCGAGACAGGGGCCACAATGAGCAGTTCTTC. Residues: CASSPRDRGHNEQFF.

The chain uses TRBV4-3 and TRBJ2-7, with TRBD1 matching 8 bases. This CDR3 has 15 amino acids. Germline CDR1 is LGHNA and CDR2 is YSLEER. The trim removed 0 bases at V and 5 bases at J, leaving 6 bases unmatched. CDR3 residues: CASSQEGYRGDEQYF. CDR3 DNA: TGCGCCAGCAGCCAAGAAGGGTACAGGGGGGACGAGCAGTACTTC.

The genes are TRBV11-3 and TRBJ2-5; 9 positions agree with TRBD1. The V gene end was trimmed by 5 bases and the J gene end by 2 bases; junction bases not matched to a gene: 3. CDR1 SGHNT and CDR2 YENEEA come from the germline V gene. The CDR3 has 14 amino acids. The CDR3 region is CASSIQGAQETQYF. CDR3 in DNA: TGTGCCAGCAGCATACAGGGGGCTCAAGAGACCCAGTACTTC.

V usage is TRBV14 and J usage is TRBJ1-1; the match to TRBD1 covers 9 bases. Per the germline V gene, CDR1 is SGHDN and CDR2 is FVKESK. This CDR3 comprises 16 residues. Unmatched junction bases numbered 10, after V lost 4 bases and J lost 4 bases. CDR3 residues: CASSPGQGWGGTEAFF. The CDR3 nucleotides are TGTGCCAGCAGCCCGGGACAGGGCTGGGGGGGCACTGAAGCTTTCTTT.

The CDR3 region has the DNA TGTGCCAGCAGCTTAGGCTGGGAGGGCGAGCAGTACTTC. As protein: CASSLGWEGEQYF. The V call is TRBV7-9, the J call TRBJ2-7; 7 bases are shared with TRBD2. The germline V gene encodes CDR1 SEHNR and CDR2 FQNEAQ (reference sequence). V lost 1 base and J lost 6; bases outside the gene matches: 3. The CDR3 runs 13 residues.

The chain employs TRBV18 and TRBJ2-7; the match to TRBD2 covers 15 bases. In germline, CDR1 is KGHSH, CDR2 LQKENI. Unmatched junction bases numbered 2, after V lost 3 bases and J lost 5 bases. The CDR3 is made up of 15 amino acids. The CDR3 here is CASSPRTSGRDEQYF. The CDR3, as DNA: TGTGCCAGCTCACCTAGGACTAGCGGGAGGGACGAGCAGTACTTC.

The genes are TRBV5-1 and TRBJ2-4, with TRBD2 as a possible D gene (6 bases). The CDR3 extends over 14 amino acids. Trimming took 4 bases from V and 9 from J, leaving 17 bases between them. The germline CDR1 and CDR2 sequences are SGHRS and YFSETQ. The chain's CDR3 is CASSTDGSAGIQYF. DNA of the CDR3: TGCGCCAGCAGCACCGACGGGAGCGCGGGCATTCAGTACTTC.

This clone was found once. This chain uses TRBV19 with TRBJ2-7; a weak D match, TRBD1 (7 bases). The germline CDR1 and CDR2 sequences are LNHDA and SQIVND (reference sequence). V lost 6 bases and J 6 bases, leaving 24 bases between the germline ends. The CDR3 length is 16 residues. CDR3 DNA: TGTGCCAGTAGCCGCCAGGGGGGTTCGATGTCGGGCGAGCAGTACTTC. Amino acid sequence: CASSRQGGSMSGEQYF.

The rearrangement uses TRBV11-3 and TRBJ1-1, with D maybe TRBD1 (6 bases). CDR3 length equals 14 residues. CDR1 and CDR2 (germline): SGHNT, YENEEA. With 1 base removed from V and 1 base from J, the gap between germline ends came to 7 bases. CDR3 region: CASSLGGQNTEAFF. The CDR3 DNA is TGTGCCAGCAGCTTAGGGGGACAGAACACTGAAGCTTTCTTT. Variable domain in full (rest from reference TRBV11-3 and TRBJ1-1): EAGVVQSPRYKIIEKKQPVAFWCNPISGHNTLYWYLQNLGQGPELLIRYENEEAVDDSQLPKDRFSAERLKGVDSTLKIQPAELGDSAVYLCASSLGGQNTEAFFGQGTRLTVV.

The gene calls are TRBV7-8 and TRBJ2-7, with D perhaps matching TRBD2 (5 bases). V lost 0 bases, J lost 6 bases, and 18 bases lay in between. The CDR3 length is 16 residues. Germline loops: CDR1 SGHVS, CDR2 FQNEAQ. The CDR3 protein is CASSLAVSPTRREQYF. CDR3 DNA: TGTGCCAGCAGCTTAGCGGTGTCCCCAACTAGACGCGAGCAGTACTTC.

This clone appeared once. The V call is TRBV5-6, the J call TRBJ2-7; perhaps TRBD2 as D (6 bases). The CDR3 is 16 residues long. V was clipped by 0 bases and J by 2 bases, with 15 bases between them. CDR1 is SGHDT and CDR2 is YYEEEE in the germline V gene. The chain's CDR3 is CASSLGAGWAAYEQYF. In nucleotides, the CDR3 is TGTGCCAGCAGCTTGGGGGCGGGGTGGGCCGCCTACGAGCAGTACTTC.

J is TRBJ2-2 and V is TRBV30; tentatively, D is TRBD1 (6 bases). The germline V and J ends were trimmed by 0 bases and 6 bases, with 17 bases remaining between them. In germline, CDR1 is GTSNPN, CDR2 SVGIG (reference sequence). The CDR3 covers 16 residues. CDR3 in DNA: TGTGCCTGGAGTGTACGGATCGGGACACTTTCCGGGGAGCTGTTTTTT. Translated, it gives CAWSVRIGTLSGELFF.

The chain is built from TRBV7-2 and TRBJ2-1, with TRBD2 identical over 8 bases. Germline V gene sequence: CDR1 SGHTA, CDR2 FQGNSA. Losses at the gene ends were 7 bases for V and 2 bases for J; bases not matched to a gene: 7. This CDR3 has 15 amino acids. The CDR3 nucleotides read TGTGCCAGCACCCCCACTAGCGGCACCTACAATGAGCAGTTCTTC. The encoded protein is CASTPTSGTYNEQFF. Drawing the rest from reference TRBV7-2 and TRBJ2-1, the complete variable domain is GAGVSQSPSNKVTEKGKDVELRCDPISGHTALYWYRQSLGQGLEFLIYFQGNSAPDKSGLPSDRFSAERTGGSVSTLTIQRTQQEDSAVYLCASTPTSGTYNEQFFGPGTRLTVL.

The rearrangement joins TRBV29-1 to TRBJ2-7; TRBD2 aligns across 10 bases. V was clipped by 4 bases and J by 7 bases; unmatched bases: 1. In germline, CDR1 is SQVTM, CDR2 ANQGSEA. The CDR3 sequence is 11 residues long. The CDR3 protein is CSVGGLAEQYF. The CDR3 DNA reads TGCAGCGTTGGGGGACTAGCGGAGCAGTACTTC.

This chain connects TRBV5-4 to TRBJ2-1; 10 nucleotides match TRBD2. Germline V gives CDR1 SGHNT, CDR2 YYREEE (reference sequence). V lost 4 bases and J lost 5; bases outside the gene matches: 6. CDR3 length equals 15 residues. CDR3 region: CASSTWTSGNNEQFF. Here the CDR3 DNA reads TGTGCCAGCAGCACCTGGACTAGCGGAAACAATGAGCAGTTCTTC.

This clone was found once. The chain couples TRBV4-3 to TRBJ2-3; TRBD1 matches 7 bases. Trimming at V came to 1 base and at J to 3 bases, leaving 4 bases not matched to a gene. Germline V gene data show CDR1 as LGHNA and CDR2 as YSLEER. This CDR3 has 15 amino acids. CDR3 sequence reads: CASSQGRGYTDTQYF. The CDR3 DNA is TGCGCCAGCAGCCAAGGCAGGGGGTATACAGATACGCAGTATTTT.

CDR3 nucleotide sequence: TGTGCCTGCACGCTAGCGGGAGGGAGTGAGCAGTTCTTC. Translating it yields CACTLAGGSEQFF. The chain is built from TRBV30 and TRBJ2-1, with 12 positions matching TRBD2. V lost 6 bases, J lost 9 bases, and 6 bases stayed unmatched. This CDR3 is built from 13 residues. From germline, CDR1 is GTSNPN and CDR2 SVGIG (reference sequence). The full variable domain, its missing parts supplied by reference TRBV30 and TRBJ2-1, is SQTIHQWPATLVQPVGSPLSLECTVEGTSNPNLYWYRQAAGRGLQLLFYSVGIGQISSEVPQNLSASRPQDRQFILSSKKLLLSDSGFYLCACTLAGGSEQFFGPGTRLTVL.

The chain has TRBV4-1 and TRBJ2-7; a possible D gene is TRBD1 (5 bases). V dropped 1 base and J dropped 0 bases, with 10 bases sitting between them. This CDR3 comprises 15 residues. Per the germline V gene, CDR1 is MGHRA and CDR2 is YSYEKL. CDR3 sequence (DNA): TGCGCCAGCAGCCAAGCTAGGGGCAACTCCTACGAGCAGTACTTC. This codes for CASSQARGNSYEQYF.